Each of the 25 T cell receptor beta chains below was sequenced from the same sample in a study of blood T cell repertoires in COVID-19. Assay used: immunoSEQ multiplex PCR; TCRdb lists only in-frame clones, some missing. The sample has 14,000 to 15,000 clones; around 86% are singletons. The sequenced sample consisted of peripheral blood. These receptors were obtained from a human donor in a cohort sampled during active COVID-19.

The chain links TRBV15 to TRBJ1-1, with 10 bases fitting TRBD1. This CDR3 is built from 16 residues. The V and J ends lost 0 bases and 5 bases, in that order; junction bases with no gene match: 6. The germline V gene encodes CDR1 LNHNV and CDR2 YYDKDF (reference sequence). The CDR3 loop reads CATSRETGQGETEAFF. In DNA, the CDR3 is TGTGCCACCAGCAGAGAAACCGGACAGGGGGAAACTGAAGCTTTCTTT.

The chain joins TRBV7-9 to TRBJ2-7; tentatively, D is TRBD1 (6 bases). Trimming removed 7 bases from V and 0 bases from J, with 16 bases in between. This CDR3 is 15 amino acids long. The V gene's germline CDR1 is SEHNR and CDR2 FQNEAQ (reference sequence). The CDR3 nucleotides read TGTGCCAGCACCCCACAGGGCCTGAGCTCCTACGAGCAGTACTTC. Its translation is CASTPQGLSSYEQYF.

This clone has just one count. The chain has TRBV4-2 and TRBJ2-1, with D perhaps matching TRBD2 (6 bases). The V gene lost 0 bases and the J gene lost 1 base, with 10 bases spanning the gap. The CDR3 consists of 16 residues. Looked up from germline, CDR1 is LGHNA and CDR2 is YNFKEQ. The CDR3 DNA sequence: TGTGCCAGCAGCCAAGATACTAGCCCTTCCTACAATGAGCAGTTCTTC. Translating gives CASSQDTSPSYNEQFF.

CDR3 protein: CASRTNADTEAFF. The DNA for the CDR3 is TGTGCCAGCAGGACCAATGCGGACACTGAAGCTTTCTTT. J is TRBJ1-1 and V is TRBV2, with D uncertain. The CDR3 spans 13 residues. Trimming stripped 6 bases from V and 3 bases from J, with 11 bases between. CDR1 is SNHLY, CDR2 FYNNEI, per germline.

This clone was seen a single time. The rearrangement links TRBV5-1 to TRBJ2-7; D gene uncertain. The length of the CDR3 is 13 residues. Germline V lookup: CDR1 SGHRS, CDR2 YFSETQ. V was cut by 5 bases and J by 0 bases, with 9 bases left in between. CDR3 amino acids: CASSGQNSYEQYF. The DNA for the CDR3 is TGCGCCAGCAGTGGGCAGAACTCCTACGAGCAGTACTTC.

The gene calls are TRBV5-1 and TRBJ1-1; D gene uncertain. This CDR3 is built from 13 residues. The V and J ends lost 0 bases and 4 bases respectively, with 7 bases between them. The germline CDR1 and CDR2 sequences are SGHRS and YFSETQ. The DNA of the CDR3 is TGCGCCAGCAGCTTGGAGACGGGCACTGAAGCTTTCTTT. Its translation: CASSLETGTEAFF. The complete variable domain, with remaining parts taken from reference TRBV5-1 and TRBJ1-1, reads KAGVTQTPRYLIKTRGQQVTLSCSPISGHRSVSWYQQTPGQGLQFLFEYFSETQRNKGNFPGRFSGRQFSNSRSEMNVSTLELGDSALYLCASSLETGTEAFFGQGTRLTVV.

The V call is TRBV6-5, the J call TRBJ2-2; D possibly corresponds to TRBD2 (5 bases). CDR3 length equals 15 residues. Trimming removed 6 bases from V and 0 bases from J, with 11 bases in between. Germline V lookup: CDR1 MNHEY, CDR2 SVGAGI. CDR3 bases: TGTGCCAGCAGAGGGTTGGGAGCGAACACCGGGGAGCTGTTTTTT. Translated, it gives CASRGLGANTGELFF.

The CDR3 nucleotides are TGTGCCACCGGGGGCCCCGAGTGGGAAAAACTGTTTTTT. The encoded protein is CATGGPEWEKLFF. The chain employs TRBV15 and TRBJ1-4; D is possibly TRBD1 (6 bases). CDR1 and CDR2 (germline): LNHNV, YYDKDF (reference sequence). The length of the CDR3 is 13 residues. The V gene lost 8 bases and the J gene lost 8 bases, with 15 bases spanning the gap.

This chain connects TRBV5-1 to TRBJ1-1, with 7 bases matching TRBD1. CDR1 and CDR2 from the germline V gene are SGHRS and YFSETQ. V dropped 2 bases and J dropped 1; count of bases not matched to a gene: 2. The CDR3 contains 14 residues. The CDR3 DNA reads TGCGCCAGCAGCTTCGACAGGGCGAACACTGAAGCTTTCTTT. Translating gives CASSFDRANTEAFF.

This clone turned up a few times. This chain joins TRBV4-1 and TRBJ2-5, with TRBD2 identical over 11 bases. Germline CDR1 reads MGHRA; CDR2 reads YSYEKL. V lost 3 bases and J lost 1; bases outside the gene matches: 10. This CDR3 is built from 18 residues. CDR3 nucleotides: TGCGCCAGCAGCCAGTTAACTAGCGGGGGTTCGGGCCAAGAGACCCAGTACTTC. Translated, it gives CASSQLTSGGSGQETQYF.

This sequence joins TRBV7-2 and TRBJ2-3; unclear D gene. The CDR3 has 14 amino acids. Germline-derived CDR1 and CDR2 are SGHTA and FQGNSA. V lost 6 bases to trimming and J lost 2 bases, with 12 bases between them. The DNA for the CDR3 is TGTGCCAGCAGAATAAGCCGATACACAGATACGCAGTATTTT. Amino acids: CASRISRYTDTQYF. The whole variable domain, filled in from reference TRBV7-2 and TRBJ2-3, reads GAGVSQSPSNKVTEKGKDVELRCDPISGHTALYWYRQSLGQGLEFLIYFQGNSAPDKSGLPSDRFSAERTGGSVSTLTIQRTQQEDSAVYLCASRISRYTDTQYFGPGTRLTVL.

V is TRBV3-1 (or the pseudogene TRBV3-2) and J is TRBJ1-2; D is uncertain. Trimming removed 5 bases from V and 5 bases from J, with 15 bases in between. Germline CDR1 and CDR2: LGHDT and YNNKEL (reference sequence). The CDR3 runs 14 residues. For the CDR3, the DNA is TGTGCCAGCAGCGCCGGTCCCAGAGGATATGGCTACACCTTC. This translates into CASSAGPRGYGYTF.

CDR3 residues: CATSDPTSGGETQYF. The CDR3 DNA reads TGTGCCACCAGTGACCCCACTAGCGGGGGGGAGACCCAGTACTTC. V is TRBV24-1 and J is TRBJ2-5; 12 bases agree with TRBD2. The V gene end was trimmed by 4 bases and the J gene end by 5 bases; junction bases not matched to a gene: 4. The CDR3 is 15 amino acids. The germline V gene encodes CDR1 KGHDR and CDR2 SFDVKD.

V gene TRBV5-4 combines with J gene TRBJ1-2, with D perhaps TRBD1 (6 bases). Germline V gene sequence: CDR1 SGHNT, CDR2 YYREEE (reference sequence). The CDR3 spans 14 residues. V dropped 4 bases and J dropped 4 bases, with 14 bases sitting between them. The CDR3 protein is CASSTQGRGYGYTF. The CDR3 DNA is TGTGCCAGCAGCACTCAGGGGAGAGGCTATGGCTACACCTTC.

V usage is TRBV13 and J usage is TRBJ2-4, with a weak D call TRBD1 (6 bases). Looked up from germline, CDR1 is PRHDT and CDR2 is FYEKMQ (reference sequence). V shed 5 bases and J shed 5 bases, with 16 bases lying between them. There are 15 residues in the CDR3. CDR3 nucleotides: TGTGCCAGCAGCCGAGGGGGTATCCCAGAAAACATTCAGTACTTC. As protein: CASSRGGIPENIQYF. Looking up the rest from reference TRBV13 and TRBJ2-4 gives the full variable domain: AAGVIQSPRHLIKEKRETATLKCYPIPRHDTVYWYQQGPGQDPQFLISFYEKMQSDKGSIPDRFSAQQFSDYHSELNMSSLELGDSALYFCASSRGGIPENIQYFGAGTRLSVL.

This clone was counted a single time. The chain employs TRBV5-6 and TRBJ2-3, with 11 bases fitting TRBD2. Germline CDR1 reads SGHDT; CDR2 reads YYEEEE. The V and J ends lost 3 bases and 2 bases, in that order; junction bases with no gene match: 2. CDR3 length equals 15 residues. This CDR3 is CASSSSGGTTDTQYF. The CDR3 bases are TGTGCCAGCAGCTCTAGCGGGGGGACCACAGATACGCAGTATTTT.

This clone has a single count. The genes are TRBV4-3 and TRBJ2-7, with 9 bases matching TRBD1. Trimming at V came to 2 bases and at J to 6 bases, leaving 14 bases not matched to a gene. Germline CDR1 and CDR2: LGHNA and YSLEER. The CDR3 has 17 amino acids. The chain's CDR3 is CASSQSSGTGIASEQYF. The CDR3 coding sequence is TGCGCCAGCAGCCAATCATCCGGGACAGGGATTGCATCCGAGCAGTACTTC.

This chain links TRBV7-8 with TRBJ2-7; D is ambiguous. V gave up 2 bases and J gave up 3 bases, with 8 bases separating them. Looked up from germline, CDR1 is SGHVS and CDR2 is FQNEAQ. This CDR3 comprises 13 residues. CDR3 sequence reads: CASSLSSYYEQYF. The CDR3 DNA reads TGTGCCAGCAGCTTATCCTCGTACTACGAGCAGTACTTC.

The rearrangement joins TRBV6-5 to TRBJ2-1, with TRBD1 matching over 11 bases. The V gene's germline CDR1 is MNHEY and CDR2 SVGAGI. The trim removed 7 bases at V and 9 bases at J, leaving 11 bases unmatched. The CDR3 spans 15 residues. The CDR3 protein is CASNRGTGGSGEQFF. CDR3 DNA sequence: TGTGCCAGCAACCGCGGGACAGGGGGGTCTGGTGAGCAGTTCTTC.

The rearrangement uses TRBV9 and TRBJ2-3; D is possibly TRBD1 (5 bases). The V end was cut by 2 bases, the J end by 0 bases, with 13 bases between. Germline V gene data show CDR1 as SGDLS and CDR2 as YYNGEE. The CDR3 length is 16 residues. In DNA form, the CDR3 reads TGTGCCAGCAGCGTCGGAACAGGTATGAGCACAGATACGCAGTATTTT. Translation gives CASSVGTGMSTDTQYF.

This clone has more than one count but fewer than ten. The chain carries TRBV7-8 and TRBJ1-6, with 10 positions matching TRBD1. The ends lost 0 bases at V and 3 bases at J; junction bases unmatched: 5. CDR1 is SGHVS and CDR2 is FQNEAQ in the germline V gene. The CDR3 spans 18 residues. The DNA for the CDR3 is TGTGCCAGCAGCTTAGCTCGGACAGGGGGGTTCTATAATTCACCCCTCCACTTT. Residues: CASSLARTGGFYNSPLHF.

The chain is built from TRBV5-5 and TRBJ2-1, with TRBD2 identical over 13 bases. The trim removed 7 bases at V and 9 bases at J, leaving 10 bases unmatched. CDR3 length equals 15 residues. CDR1 is SGHKS and CDR2 is YYEKEE in the germline V gene (reference sequence). The CDR3 is CASSSGTSGVFEQFF. CDR3 nucleotide sequence: TGTGCCAGCTCCTCCGGGACTAGCGGGGTGTTTGAGCAGTTCTTC.

This clone came up a few times. The chain recombines TRBV6-6 with TRBJ1-1; D unclear. Deletions cut 8 bases from V and 7 bases from J, with 17 bases between. The CDR3 is made up of 13 amino acids. Germline assignment: CDR1 MNHNY and CDR2 SVGAGI (reference sequence). CDR3 sequence reads: CASFTFRGGEAFF. The CDR3, as DNA: TGTGCCAGCTTCACATTCCGGGGAGGTGAAGCTTTCTTT.

The chain couples TRBV7-3 to TRBJ2-1; the match to TRBD2 covers 7 bases. After removal of 4 bases from V and 9 bases from J, the junction contained 9 bases not matched to a gene. From germline, CDR1 is SGHTA and CDR2 FQGTGA. CDR3 length: 14 amino acids. Here the CDR3 reads CASSSNGGGSEQFF. DNA of the CDR3: TGTGCCAGCAGCTCAAACGGCGGGGGAAGTGAGCAGTTCTTC.

V and J are TRBV11-2 and TRBJ2-5; 12 bases map to TRBD2. The germline V gene encodes CDR1 SGHAT and CDR2 FQNNGV. The CDR3 totals 16 residues. J lost 2 bases, V lost 3 bases, and 4 bases had no gene match. The CDR3 DNA sequence: TGTGCCAGCAGCTTGCTCCTAGCGGGGGGGCAAGAGACCCAGTACTTC. As protein: CASSLLLAGGQETQYF.